This T cell receptor beta chain was sequenced during a study of T cells in Graves' hyperthyroidism and ophthalmopathy. TCR beta CDR3 regions were amplified from RNA. TCR CDR3 regions were first amplified by RT-PCR with HTBI primers. Each CDR3 protein gets one entry after TCRdb re-called the multiplex PCR reads with MiXCR. This table has about 410,000 distinct CDR3 sequences, about 15% appearing once. This sequence was found in a young woman with Graves' ophthalmopathy. The sample comprised blood.

CDR3 loop: CSVSGHITVNYGYTF. In nucleotides, the CDR3 is TGCAGCGTATCGGGACATATCACAGTAAACTATGGCTACACCTTC. V gene TRBV29-1 combines with J gene TRBJ1-2, with TRBD1 as a possible D gene (6 bases). This CDR3 region has 15 residues. Trimming pared 6 bases from V and 2 bases from J, leaving 19 bases between. Germline CDR1 and CDR2: SQVTM and ANQGSEA.